The 28 T cell receptor beta chains reported below all come from one sample, sequenced in a study of cytomegalovirus exposure and HLA in healthy donors. The assay was immunoSEQ multiplex PCR, and TCRdb's table has in-frame clones only and misses some. The table lists 220,000 or so clones, around nine tenths of them singletons. The sample was PBMCs. The receptors were sampled from a woman aged 18-29 years in good health and CMV-seronegative.

The V call is TRBV27, the J call TRBJ1-2, with D possibly being TRBD1 (6 bases). The germline V and J ends were trimmed by 6 bases and 2 bases, with 13 bases remaining between them. CDR1 and CDR2 (germline): MNHEY, SMNVEV (reference sequence). The CDR3 loop spans 14 amino acids. The CDR3 DNA is TGTGCCAGCAGCCGGGGACAAGTAAACTATGGCTACACCTTC. This encodes CASSRGQVNYGYTF.

The rearrangement links TRBV27 to TRBJ1-5; D remains ambiguous. The ends were cut back, 6 bases at V and 4 bases at J, with 7 bases in the middle. The CDR3 is made up of 12 amino acids. Germline CDR1 is MNHEY and CDR2 is SMNVEV (reference sequence). The CDR3 region is CASRPQNQPQHF. CDR3 DNA sequence: TGTGCCAGCAGGCCACAGAATCAGCCCCAGCATTTT.

The rearrangement links TRBV11-2 to TRBJ1-1, with TRBD1 matching 8 bases. Trimming took 8 bases from V and 7 from J; bases not matched to a gene: 6. This CDR3 is built from 12 residues. The germline CDR1 and CDR2 sequences are SGHAT and FQNNGV. CDR3: CASSDGQGEAFF. For the CDR3, the DNA is TGTGCCAGCTCCGACGGACAGGGTGAAGCTTTCTTT.

This sequence joins TRBV6-1 and TRBJ1-1; the D gene is possibly TRBD1 (5 bases). With 4 bases removed from V and 5 bases from J, the gap between germline ends came to 17 bases. The CDR3 extends over 15 amino acids. CDR1 is MNHNS and CDR2 is SASEGT in the germline V gene. In nucleotides, the CDR3 is TGTGCCAGCAGTGTGATAGGCCTGGGGGGAACTGAAGCTTTCTTT. As protein: CASSVIGLGGTEAFF.

V usage is TRBV30 and J usage is TRBJ2-5; a possible D gene is TRBD2 (5 bases). Trimming took off 5 bases at V and 5 bases at J, with 18 bases between the two ends. In germline, CDR1 is GTSNPN, CDR2 SVGIG (reference sequence). This CDR3 is 14 amino acids long. CDR3 sequence: CAWATKWARETQYF. The CDR3 DNA is TGTGCCTGGGCGACTAAGTGGGCTAGGGAGACCCAGTACTTC.

The genes are TRBV28 and TRBJ2-7; 7 bases agree with TRBD1. The trim removed 0 bases at V and 4 bases at J, leaving 3 bases unmatched. Per germline, CDR1 MDHEN and CDR2 SYDVKM. This CDR3 has 14 residues. The CDR3 nucleotides are TGTGCCAGCAGTTTATGGACAGGGTTTTACGAGCAGTACTTC. Amino acid sequence: CASSLWTGFYEQYF.

V and J are TRBV5-8 and TRBJ1-2, with 7 bases identical to TRBD1. This CDR3 is 14 amino acids long. J gave up 3 bases and V 5 bases, and 7 bases lay outside the gene matches. Per germline, CDR1 SGHTS and CDR2 YDEGEE. CDR3 nucleotide sequence: TGTGCCAGCAGGCCCGGGACAGAGCACTATGGCTACACCTTC. It codes for CASRPGTEHYGYTF.

The chain joins TRBV7-6 to TRBJ1-5; D not certain. Per germline, CDR1 SGHVS and CDR2 FNYEAQ. Trimming removed 1 base from V and 4 bases from J, with 5 bases in between. This CDR3 has 13 residues. The CDR3 coding sequence is TGTGCCAGCAGCTTAGGTCAGAATCAGCCCCAGCATTTT. Its protein is CASSLGQNQPQHF.

The chain recombines TRBV27 with TRBJ1-5, with 8 bases that match TRBD1. Germline V gives CDR1 MNHEY, CDR2 SMNVEV (reference sequence). With 0 bases clipped from V and 4 bases from J, the junction kept 23 bases outside the gene matches. CDR3 length equals 22 residues. CDR3 nucleotide sequence: TGTGCCAGCAGTTTATCGGGAATCGGGACAGGTGAATTTGAGCGGCTTAATCAGCCCCAGCATTTT. This translates into CASSLSGIGTGEFERLNQPQHF.

This chain uses TRBV4-2 with TRBJ2-7; 12 bases fit TRBD2. This CDR3 has 15 amino acids. Germline assignment: CDR1 LGHNA and CDR2 YNFKEQ. The V and J ends lost 1 base and 4 bases, in that order; junction bases with no gene match: 2. In nucleotides, the CDR3 is TGTGCCAGCAGCCAAGGACTAGCGGGAGCGTACGAGCAGTACTTC. Amino acid sequence: CASSQGLAGAYEQYF.

The chain recombines TRBV5-1 with TRBJ1-1; D unclear. V shed 3 bases and J shed 0 bases, with 15 bases lying between them. CDR3 length: 16 amino acids. CDR1 is SGHRS, CDR2 YFSETQ, per germline. The CDR3 nucleotides are TGCGCCAGCAGCTGGGTGAGGGCCAGCATGAACACTGAAGCTTTCTTT. Translation: CASSWVRASMNTEAFF.

The rearrangement uses TRBV28 and TRBJ2-3; D may be TRBD2 (5 bases). The length of the CDR3 is 13 residues. The germline V gene encodes CDR1 MDHEN and CDR2 SYDVKM. Trimming took off 3 bases at V and 1 base at J, with 5 bases between the two ends. As DNA, the CDR3 is TGTGCCAGCAGTTTGAGGGGCACAGATACGCAGTATTTT. It encodes CASSLRGTDTQYF.

The chain employs TRBV9 and TRBJ2-1, with TRBD1 matching over 7 bases. The junction had 8 bases not matched to a gene; V was cut back by 4 bases and J by 4 bases. The V gene's germline CDR1 is SGDLS and CDR2 YYNGEE. The CDR3 has 15 residues. DNA for the CDR3: TGTGCCAGCAGCCCCAGGGACAGACTTTACAATGAGCAGTTCTTC. The encoded protein is CASSPRDRLYNEQFF.

This chain links TRBV5-1 with TRBJ1-3; possibly TRBD1 for D (6 bases). The germline V gene encodes CDR1 SGHRS and CDR2 YFSETQ. Deletions cut 8 bases from V and 1 base from J, with 10 bases between. CDR3 size: 13 residues. The CDR3 nucleotides are TGCGCCAGTCAACAGGGTTCTGGAAACACCATATATTTT. Translated: CASQQGSGNTIYF.

The chain has TRBV5-4 and TRBJ2-7, with 9 bases matching TRBD2. The CDR3 consists of 15 residues. The germline V gene has CDR1 SGHNT and CDR2 YYREEE (reference sequence). The V segment lost 0 bases and the J segment 3 bases; nucleotides outside the gene matches: 4. The CDR3 is CASSLGLAESYEQYF. The CDR3 DNA is TGTGCCAGCAGCTTGGGACTAGCGGAAAGCTACGAGCAGTACTTC.

The rearrangement joins TRBV10-1 to TRBJ1-5, with D tentatively TRBD1 (6 bases). CDR3 length equals 13 residues. Looked up from germline, CDR1 is WNHNN and CDR2 is SYGVQD (reference sequence). V lost 11 bases and J lost 4, with 15 bases in between. The DNA of the CDR3 is TGCGCCGGGGGTGGGCAGGGGAATCAGCCCCAGCATTTT. It codes for CAGGGQGNQPQHF.

A remark on this clone: Other DNA sequences in this specimen translate into the identical CDR3. V gene TRBV5-4 combines with J gene TRBJ2-2; TRBD2 agrees at 13 bases. The CDR3 runs 17 residues. The germline CDR1 and CDR2 sequences are SGHNT and YYREEE (reference sequence). V dropped 3 bases and J dropped 1; count of bases not matched to a gene: 3. In DNA form, the CDR3 reads TGTGCCAGCAGCTCGGGACTAGCGGGACTGAACACCGGGGAGCTGTTTTTT. The encoded protein is CASSSGLAGLNTGELFF.

This clone appeared once. The chain has TRBV27 and TRBJ2-6; D remains ambiguous. V was trimmed by 5 bases and J by 0 bases, leaving 5 bases between them. CDR1 is MNHEY and CDR2 is SMNVEV in the germline V gene (reference sequence). The CDR3 is made up of 14 amino acids. CDR3 region: CASSRSSGANVLTF. The CDR3 DNA sequence: TGTGCCAGCAGTCGCAGCTCTGGGGCCAACGTCCTGACTTTC.

This rearrangement joins TRBV19 to TRBJ2-1, with 15 bases matching TRBD2. Germline CDR1 and CDR2: LNHDA and SQIVND (reference sequence). V was clipped by 6 bases and J by 7 bases; unmatched bases: 19. This CDR3 region has 20 residues. CDR3 coding DNA: TGTGCCAGTAGACAGCCATCCATCGGAGGTGGGACTAGCGGGAGGAATGAGCAGTTCTTC. Residues: CASRQPSIGGGTSGRNEQFF.

This rearrangement joins TRBV5-1 to TRBJ1-1; weak D call: TRBD1 (6 bases). With 0 bases removed from V and 0 bases from J, the gap between germline ends came to 9 bases. Looked up from germline, CDR1 is SGHRS and CDR2 is YFSETQ. The CDR3 is 15 residues long. Here the CDR3 reads CASSLGQAMNTEAFF. The CDR3 bases are TGCGCCAGCAGCTTGGGACAGGCCATGAACACTGAAGCTTTCTTT. Together with reference TRBV5-1 and TRBJ1-1, the CDR3 gives the full variable domain: KAGVTQTPRYLIKTRGQQVTLSCSPISGHRSVSWYQQTPGQGLQFLFEYFSETQRNKGNFPGRFSGRQFSNSRSEMNVSTLELGDSALYLCASSLGQAMNTEAFFGQGTRLTVV.

The chain uses TRBV5-1 and TRBJ1-1, with D possibly matching TRBD1 (5 bases). V was shortened by 6 bases and J by 4 bases, with 16 bases between the two germline ends. The CDR3 consists of 14 residues. CDR1 is SGHRS and CDR2 is YFSETQ in the germline V gene. CDR3 nucleotide sequence: TGCGCCAGCAAGAACCAGGGCCCTGCCACTGAAGCTTTCTTT. It codes for CASKNQGPATEAFF.

The rearrangement joins TRBV19 to TRBJ2-7; a weak D match, TRBD1 (6 bases). Germline assignment: CDR1 LNHDA and CDR2 SQIVND (reference sequence). This CDR3 region has 14 residues. The ends were cut back, 5 bases at V and 5 bases at J, with 16 bases in the middle. Written as DNA, the CDR3 is TGTGCCAGTAGTCCGGGCAGGGGTTTCAACGAGCAGTACTTC. The encoded protein is CASSPGRGFNEQYF.

The J gene is TRBJ2-1, the V gene TRBV10-3, with TRBD2 identical over 11 bases. V trimming: 4 bases; J trimming: 4 bases; junction bases outside the gene matches: 3. The V gene's germline CDR1 is ENHRY and CDR2 SYGVKD. This CDR3 has 15 residues. The CDR3 is CAISGGTSGYNEQFF. In DNA form, the CDR3 reads TGTGCCATCAGTGGGGGGACTAGCGGTTACAATGAGCAGTTCTTC.

This rearrangement joins TRBV29-1 to TRBJ2-7; 8 bases match TRBD1. This CDR3 has 15 amino acids. V lost 0 bases to trimming and J lost 5 bases; unmatched junction nucleotides: 9. Germline V gives CDR1 SQVTM, CDR2 ANQGSEA. The CDR3 bases are TGCAGCGTTGAAGATCGAGGGACAGGAAACGACGAGCAGTACTTC. Amino acid sequence: CSVEDRGTGNDEQYF.

The V gene is TRBV11-3, the J gene TRBJ2-7, with D possibly TRBD1 on 6 matching bases. The V and J ends lost 4 bases and 7 bases respectively, with 8 bases between them. Germline assignment: CDR1 SGHNT and CDR2 YENEEA. The CDR3 has 11 residues. CDR3 coding DNA: TGTGCCAGCAGCTCAGGGGAGGAGCAGTACTTC. This translates into CASSSGEEQYF.

V is TRBV7-9 and J is TRBJ1-1; possibly TRBD1 for D (6 bases). CDR1 is SEHNR and CDR2 is FQNEAQ in the germline V gene (reference sequence). With 0 bases removed from V and 0 bases from J, the gap between germline ends came to 14 bases. The CDR3 is 17 amino acids. The CDR3 protein is CASSLARGQPMNTEAFF. CDR3 coding DNA: TGTGCCAGCAGCTTAGCGCGGGGGCAACCAATGAACACTGAAGCTTTCTTT.

This clone was seen more than once but under ten times. This chain joins TRBV30 and TRBJ1-1; 7 bases map to TRBD1. Germline V lookup: CDR1 GTSNPN, CDR2 SVGIG (reference sequence). V was pared by 3 bases and J by 10 bases, with 14 bases of the junction left unmatched. CDR3 length: 14 amino acids. The chain's CDR3 is CAWSALTGARGAFF. The CDR3 coding sequence is TGTGCCTGGAGCGCATTAACAGGGGCCCGTGGAGCTTTCTTT. The full variable domain, with the rest looked up from reference TRBV30 and TRBJ1-1, is SQTIHQWPATLVQPVGSPLSLECTVEGTSNPNLYWYRQAAGRGLQLLFYSVGIGQISSEVPQNLSASRPQDRQFILSSKKLLLSDSGFYLCAWSALTGARGAFFGQGTRLTVV.

This sequence joins TRBV7-9 and TRBJ1-4; TRBD1 might be the D (5 bases). The CDR3 spans 15 residues. CDR1 is SEHNR, CDR2 FQNEAQ, per germline (reference sequence). V lost 3 bases and J 2 bases, leaving 10 bases between the germline ends. The DNA of the CDR3 is TGTGCCAGCAGCTTTGCGGGGGGGACTAATGAAAAACTGTTTTTT. It encodes CASSFAGGTNEKLFF. The full variable domain, completed using reference TRBV7-9 and TRBJ1-4, is DTGVSQNPRHKITKRGQNVTFRCDPISEHNRLYWYRQTLGQGPEFLTYFQNEAQLEKSRLLSDRFSAERPKGSFSTLEIQRTEQGDSAMYLCASSFAGGTNEKLFFGSGTQLSVL.